Included here is one TCR beta chain sequence, with context. Its antigen is as yet unknown. Method: immunoSEQ multiplex PCR; TCRdb's copy keeps in-frame clones and lacks some. This repertoire shows more than 80,000 clones, 85% to 90% found once; its top ten account for approximately 4.7%. This sample is part of a study of T cell responses to AZD1222 COVID-19 vaccine. Study-level findings and limits: After two AZD1222 doses, spike-specific TCR breadth and depth rose versus day 0. Regions 160-218 and 743-854 dominated among vaccine-associated CD4 TCRs spanning spike. Seropositivity was recorded at baseline in only 6 or 7 AZD1222 recipients.

The CDR3 runs 15 residues. CDR1 and CDR2 (germline): LNHNV, YYDKDF (reference sequence). V lost 3 bases and J 2 bases, leaving 11 bases between the germline ends. This clonotype originated in an adult in good health. This rearrangement joins TRBV15 to TRBJ1-3; D is possibly TRBD1 (6 bases). The sample here was peripheral blood, taken on day 0 of AZD1222 vaccination. CDR3 DNA sequence: TGTGCCACCAGCAGTTCCCCAGGGGCTGGAAACACCATATATTTT. It encodes CATSSSPGAGNTIYF.